This T cell receptor (beta chain) was retrieved from a study of T cell repertoires in cytomegalovirus infection. TCRdb reprocessed the reads with MiXCR, giving one entry per CDR3 protein. Of approximately 990,000 distinct CDR3 sequences listed, roughly 31% are singletons. The CDR3 is 16 residues long. From germline, CDR1 is SEHNR and CDR2 FQNEAQ (reference sequence). V lost 8 bases and J lost 3; bases outside the gene matches: 12. A remark on this clonotype: Its target is not known.

This receptor was identified in a human donor in good health (CMV status not recorded). Some clones in this sample may be carry-over from other donors' samples. V gene TRBV7-9 combines with J gene TRBJ2-2; 7 positions agree with TRBD1. The sample here was cultured CD8+ T cells from PBMCs, taken from culture after CMV antigen stimulation. As DNA, the CDR3 is TGTGCCAGCCCCCACCGACAGGGAAGGGACACCGGGGAGCTGTTTTTT. Residues: CASPHRQGRDTGELFF.